These 9 T cell receptor beta chains came from one sample sequenced in a study of blood T cell repertoires in COVID-19. Method: immunoSEQ multiplex PCR; TCRdb's copy keeps in-frame clones and lacks some. This sample has fewer than 350,000 clones, with approximately 86% found just once. Input material: peripheral blood. The receptors originated from a woman between 70 and 85 years old with COVID-19, enrolled during active disease.

The chain links TRBV12-1 to TRBJ1-1; TRBD1 is taken as the D call from the table, unchecked against the DNA. TRBV12-1 is described as a pseudogene. This CDR3 region has 14 residues. The CDR3 DNA reads as TGTGCCAGCAGCCATATCAACAGGGTCACTGAAGCTTTCTTT. Its translation is CASSHINRVTEAFF.

This clone appeared once. The rearrangement links TRBV5-6 to TRBJ1-2, with D tentatively TRBD1 (5 bases). Between the trimmed V and J ends, which lost 4 bases and 2 bases, there was a span of 15 bases. Looked up from germline, CDR1 is SGHDT and CDR2 is YYEEEE. CDR3 size: 15 residues. The chain's CDR3 is CASSAVGGSNYGYTF. The DNA of the CDR3 is TGTGCCAGCAGCGCCGTCGGGGGATCCAACTATGGCTACACCTTC.

The gene calls are TRBV12-3 or TRBV12-4 and TRBJ2-3; D is unclear. CDR3 length: 13 residues. V was pared by 3 bases and J by 4 bases, with 8 bases between. This CDR3 reads CASSFIRSDTQYF. Here the CDR3 DNA reads TGTGCCAGCAGTTTCATCAGGTCAGATACGCAGTATTTT.

The rearrangement links TRBV5-5 to TRBJ1-6; D unresolved. Looked up from germline, CDR1 is SGHKS and CDR2 is YYEKEE (reference sequence). V gave up 3 bases and J gave up 0 bases, with 10 bases separating them. The CDR3 totals 16 residues. This chain's CDR3 is CASSSGLSSYNSPLHF. The DNA of the CDR3 is TGTGCCAGCAGCTCCGGACTGAGCTCCTATAATTCACCCCTCCACTTT.

The chain recombines TRBV7-2 with TRBJ2-7, with TRBD2 matching over 8 bases. Germline CDR1 SGHTA, CDR2 FQGNSA. Trimming cost V 5 bases and J 3 bases; bases outside gene matches: 15. This CDR3 has 17 amino acids. This CDR3 is CASSPRGIAGQVYEQYF. For the CDR3, the DNA is TGTGCCAGCAGCCCCCGGGGGATAGCGGGGCAGGTCTACGAGCAGTACTTC.

The chain links TRBV27 to TRBJ1-4, with D maybe TRBD1 (6 bases). Trimming took off 6 bases at V and 4 bases at J, with 12 bases between the two ends. This CDR3 comprises 14 residues. The germline gives CDR1 MNHEY, CDR2 SMNVEV (reference sequence). CDR3 sequence reads: CASRQGMGNEKLFF. The CDR3 DNA follows: TGTGCCAGCAGGCAGGGGATGGGTAATGAAAAACTGTTTTTT.

This clone has a handful of counts. The J gene is TRBJ1-6, the V gene TRBV5-1, with TRBD1 as a possible D gene (5 bases). CDR3 length equals 13 residues. V lost 4 bases, J lost 7 bases, and 9 bases lay in between. Germline V gene sequence: CDR1 SGHRS, CDR2 YFSETQ. The CDR3 is CASSPTDNSPLHF. CDR3 nucleotide sequence: TGCGCCAGCAGCCCGACAGACAATTCACCCCTCCACTTT.

This sequence joins TRBV7-2 and TRBJ1-3; 10 bases align to TRBD1. The CDR3 loop spans 18 amino acids. Germline V gene lookup returns CDR1 SGHTA and CDR2 FQGNSA. The junction had 8 bases not matched to a gene; V was cut back by 3 bases and J by 0 bases. This CDR3 is CASSFRLTGGPSGNTIYF. The CDR3 DNA is TGTGCCAGCAGCTTCCGGCTGACAGGGGGCCCCTCTGGAAACACCATATATTTT.

This clone was observed a handful of times. This sequence joins TRBV5-1 and TRBJ1-1; D is unclear. Germline lookup yields CDR1 SGHRS and CDR2 YFSETQ. This CDR3 comprises 14 residues. V was trimmed by 0 bases and J by 6 bases, leaving 12 bases between them. DNA of the CDR3: TGCGCCAGCAGCTTGGAATCCCCTTCTGCTGAAGCTTTCTTT. Encoded protein: CASSLESPSAEAFF. The variable domain in full, with the rest retrieved from reference TRBV5-1 and TRBJ1-1, is KAGVTQTPRYLIKTRGQQVTLSCSPISGHRSVSWYQQTPGQGLQFLFEYFSETQRNKGNFPGRFSGRQFSNSRSEMNVSTLELGDSALYLCASSLESPSAEAFFGQGTRLTVV.